This T cell receptor beta chain was recorded in a study of blood T cells in healthy people across ages. Then a second PCR, running about 6 to 12 cycles, was carried out with a sample-barcoded 5' primer and a J-beta primer mix. At least 2.5 million CDR3-containing paired-end reads were obtained per sample. TCRdb reprocessed the 5' RACE reads with MiXCR, giving one entry per CDR3 protein. The table records 800,000 to 900,000 distinct CDR3 sequences, approximately 65% of them present only once. Whenever a sample was processed, at least 6.5 million PBMCs were isolated. The total RNA that was extracted per sample amounted to at least 5 micrograms. As to this clonotype: Its antigen is not identified.

Findings and limits, study-wide: PBMCs were not sorted, which prevented a conclusive comparison of naive versus antigen-experienced cells.

Germline V gene lookup returns CDR1 LGHDT and CDR2 YNNKEL (reference sequence). The CDR3 length is 17 residues. With 6 bases removed from V and 2 bases from J, the gap between germline ends came to 20 bases. Specimen: blood. The rearrangement joins TRBV3-1 to TRBJ2-1; perhaps TRBD2 as D (5 bases). This TCR was sampled from a man in his thirties or forties in good health. The CDR3 DNA sequence: TGTGCCAGCAGTCTTGGACTGGATAAATTCCCCTACAATGAGCAGTTCTTC. Protein: CASSLGLDKFPYNEQFF.